This T cell receptor (beta chain) was captured in a study of technical replicates of blood from a few donors. The CDR3 is 14 amino acids. Germline assignment: CDR1 MNHNS and CDR2 SASEGT. V was pared by 2 bases and J by 9 bases, with 14 bases between. The table came from immunoSEQ multiplex PCR; TCRdb's copy has only in-frame clones and leaves some out. Of around 68,000 clones listed, roughly 97% are singletons. The sample holds one count of this clone. Sequencing was carried out using T cells isolated from PBMCs. The receptor's source is a human donor in good health. V usage is TRBV6-1 and J usage is TRBJ2-1; D gene unclear. The CDR3 DNA reads as TGTGCCAGCAGTGAAATGGCAGTATCCTTTGAGCAGTTCTTC. Its translation: CASSEMAVSFEQFF.